This T cell receptor beta chain was captured by sequencing in a study of T cell changes during pregnancy in multiple sclerosis. Profiling relied on immunoSEQ multiplex PCR, and the TCRdb table lists in-frame clones only, not all of them. There are 65,000 to 75,000 clones in the sample; 80% to 95% occur only once, and almost 1.5% lies in the top ten. CDR1 and CDR2 from the germline V gene are GTSNPN and SVGIG (reference sequence). CDR3 size: 13 residues. The V segment lost 3 bases and the J segment 4 bases; nucleotides outside the gene matches: 5. This clone was seen just once. This TCR was recovered from a female donor with multiple sclerosis, enrolled in a pregnancy study. V gene TRBV30 combines with J gene TRBJ1-2; TRBD1 matches at 7 bases. The sample in question was peripheral blood, obtained in the second trimester of pregnancy. The CDR3 coding sequence is TGTGCCTGGAGCATACAGGGGACCTATGGCTACACCTTC. It codes for CAWSIQGTYGYTF.